One and the same sample provided the 9 T cell receptor beta chains below, sequenced in a study of identifying expanded T cells in peripheral blood. Libraries were prepared by immunoSEQ multiplex PCR; TCRdb keeps only in-frame clonotypes and omits some of them. Of about 94,000 clones in the sample, approximately 88% were seen once. Sequencing input: blood. Source of these receptors: a person between 18 and 69 years old in good health.

The chain employs TRBV30 and TRBJ2-5, with 8 nucleotides matching TRBD1. The last part of the DNA fits TRBJ2-7 better; the J call may be wrong. Germline CDR1 GTSNPN, CDR2 SVGIG (reference sequence). The CDR3 has 14 residues. CDR3 nucleotide sequence: TGTGCCTGGAGGACCCGACAGGGGATGAACGAGCAGTACTTC. Its protein is CAWRTRQGMNEQYF.

The genes are TRBV2 and TRBJ1-2; D is possibly TRBD1 (5 bases). The germline CDR1 and CDR2 sequences are SNHLY and FYNNEI. V gave up 4 bases and J gave up 1 base, with 10 bases separating them. The CDR3 spans 14 residues. In nucleotides, the CDR3 is TGTGCCAGCAGTGGACAGACTATTAACTATGGCTACACCTTC. Protein product: CASSGQTINYGYTF.

The CDR3 nucleotides are TGTGCCAGTTCAATTACAGGCTTCTCTGGAAACACCATATATTTT. Translated: CASSITGFSGNTIYF. V is TRBV6-5 and J is TRBJ1-3; a possible D gene is TRBD1 (5 bases). Trimming removed 9 bases at V and 0 bases at J, with 15 bases between. CDR1 MNHEY and CDR2 SVGAGI come from the germline V gene. The CDR3 sequence is 15 residues long.

This clone appeared a few times. The rearrangement uses TRBV19 and TRBJ1-6; D gene uncertain. The V end lost 4 bases, the J end lost 10 bases, and 11 bases lay between the germline ends. This CDR3 is built from 13 residues. From germline, CDR1 is LNHDA and CDR2 SQIVND (reference sequence). The CDR3 coding sequence is TGTGCCAGTAGTACGGCGGGATTATCACCCCTCCACTTT. Translation: CASSTAGLSPLHF.

CDR3 bases: TGTGCCAGCAGCTCGGGGGGGGATACGCAGTATTTT. This gives the protein CASSSGGDTQYF. This chain uses TRBV11-2 with TRBJ2-3; TRBD2 matches 8 bases. J gave up 6 bases and V 4 bases, and 0 bases lay outside the gene matches. CDR3 length equals 12 residues. Germline-derived CDR1 and CDR2 are SGHAT and FQNNGV.

The J gene is TRBJ2-1, the V gene TRBV12-5, with 10 positions matching TRBD2. The germline V gene has CDR1 LGHNT and CDR2 FRNRAP. This CDR3 is built from 19 residues. Germline trimming cut 7 bases from V and 6 bases from J; bases unmatched to any gene: 21. The CDR3, as DNA: TGTGCTAGTGCTTTTGGAGGGGCTAGCGGGAGTACGGATCGCAATGAGCAGTTCTTC. Its translation: CASAFGGASGSTDRNEQFF.

The V gene is TRBV5-1, the J gene TRBJ2-7, with a weak D call TRBD1 (5 bases). Per germline, CDR1 SGHRS and CDR2 YFSETQ. The CDR3 totals 15 residues. V shed 0 bases and J shed 13 bases, with 23 bases lying between them. The chain's CDR3 is CASSLVDSPRLRLYF. CDR3 sequence (DNA): TGCGCCAGCAGCTTGGTAGACAGCCCCCGTCTGAGACTTTACTTC.

The genes are TRBV6-1 and TRBJ1-2; the D gene is possibly TRBD1 (6 bases). This CDR3 region has 14 residues. With 10 bases removed from V and 8 bases from J, the gap between germline ends came to 23 bases. In germline, CDR1 is MNHNS, CDR2 SASEGT. The chain's CDR3 is CATTPDVGGRGYTF. For the CDR3, the DNA is TGTGCCACCACCCCTGACGTAGGGGGACGGGGCTACACCTTC.

This clone was recorded only once. This chain links TRBV7-8 with TRBJ1-1, with TRBD1 matching over 9 bases. The J segment lost 1 base and the V segment lost 5 bases, leaving 8 bases of the junction unmatched. CDR3 length: 16 residues. Germline CDR1 reads SGHVS; CDR2 reads FQNEAQ. The CDR3 nucleotides are TGTGCCAGCAGCCCGGGGACAGGGTTTTGGAACACTGAAGCTTTCTTT. Translation: CASSPGTGFWNTEAFF. Full variable domain (remainder filled in from reference TRBV7-8 and TRBJ1-1): GAGVSQSPRYKVAKRGQDVALRCDPISGHVSLFWYQQALGQGPEFLTYFQNEAQLDKSGLPSDRFFAERPEGSVSTLKIQRTQQEDSAVYLCASSPGTGFWNTEAFFGQGTRLTVV.